This TCR beta chain was sequenced for a study of T cell changes during pregnancy in multiple sclerosis. The protocol was immunoSEQ multiplex PCR, while the TCRdb copy is restricted to in-frame clones and leaves out a portion. The repertoire holds roughly 49,000 clones, with about 90% as singletons. Germline-derived CDR1 and CDR2 are SNHLY and FYNNEI. The V and J ends lost 6 bases and 10 bases, in that order; junction bases with no gene match: 8. The CDR3 runs 13 residues. The genes are TRBV2 and TRBJ1-4; TRBD1 aligns across 7 bases. The sample here was CD4+ T cells from peripheral blood mononuclear cells, taken in the second trimester of pregnancy. The receptor was derived from a female donor in good health, enrolled as a control in a pregnancy study. The CDR3 sequence: CASSFDDRAKLFF. CDR3 sequence (DNA): TGTGCCAGCAGCTTTGACGACAGGGCAAAACTGTTTTTT.